Presented here are 8 T cell receptor beta chains from one specimen sequenced in a study of cytomegalovirus exposure and HLA in healthy donors. The protocol was immunoSEQ multiplex PCR, while the TCRdb copy is restricted to in-frame clones and leaves out a portion. The table shows hundreds of thousands of clones, with approximately 90% occurring only once. Sequencing input: PBMCs. The receptor source for this set is a woman younger than 30 in good health and CMV-seronegative.

This chain connects TRBV28 to TRBJ1-4, with 10 positions matching TRBD1. Looked up from germline, CDR1 is MDHEN and CDR2 is SYDVKM. The length of the CDR3 is 18 residues. J was trimmed by 4 bases and V by 4 bases; bases with no gene match: 12. CDR3 coding DNA: TGTGCCAGCAGTTGGCCGGGACAGGGGAACTTGGGTAATGAAAAACTGTTTTTT. Protein product: CASSWPGQGNLGNEKLFF.

The chain combines TRBV28 with TRBJ1-4; D is unresolved. Germline assignment: CDR1 MDHEN and CDR2 SYDVKM. CDR3 length equals 15 residues. Trimming stripped 6 bases from V and 8 bases from J, with 19 bases between. CDR3 nucleotide sequence: TGTGCCAGCAGCTCCTCCCGTGGGTCGAGGGAAAAACTGTTTTTT. It encodes CASSSSRGSREKLFF.

The chain has TRBV15 and TRBJ2-3, with D possibly TRBD1 on 5 matching bases. Germline V gives CDR1 LNHNV, CDR2 YYDKDF (reference sequence). V dropped 8 bases and J dropped 2 bases, with 11 bases sitting between them. This CDR3 is 13 amino acids long. DNA for the CDR3: TGTGCCACCCGGGCAGGGAACACAGATACGCAGTATTTT. Protein sequence: CATRAGNTDTQYF.

The chain recombines TRBV27 with TRBJ2-5; 11 nucleotides line up with TRBD1. J was trimmed by 1 base and V by 4 bases; bases with no gene match: 14. The CDR3 is made up of 19 amino acids. Germline assignment: CDR1 MNHEY and CDR2 SMNVEV (reference sequence). The CDR3 region is CASSSLRTGGEVGQETQYF. Written as DNA, the CDR3 is TGTGCCAGCAGTTCCCTGAGGACAGGGGGCGAAGTAGGCCAAGAGACCCAGTACTTC.

The chain links TRBV7-9 to TRBJ2-7; D perhaps matches TRBD2 (5 bases). Germline V gene lookup returns CDR1 SEHNR and CDR2 FQNEAQ (reference sequence). The ends were cut back, 6 bases at V and 2 bases at J, with 17 bases in the middle. CDR3 length: 15 residues. The CDR3 DNA follows: TGTGCCAGCAGTAATACCTGGTCCGGGACCTACGAGCAGTACTTC. This codes for CASSNTWSGTYEQYF.

The chain joins TRBV29-1 to TRBJ1-5, with D hard to call. The V gene's germline CDR1 is SQVTM and CDR2 ANQGSEA. The CDR3 has 13 amino acids. Trimming shortened V by 4 bases and J by 0 bases, and 7 bases separated the two germline ends. This CDR3 is CSVVENSNQPQHF. The CDR3 region has the DNA TGCAGCGTTGTGGAGAATAGCAATCAGCCCCAGCATTTT.

The chain recombines TRBV19 with TRBJ2-7, with unresolved D. V lost 4 bases and J lost 3, with 16 bases in between. Looked up from germline, CDR1 is LNHDA and CDR2 is SQIVND (reference sequence). The CDR3 totals 15 residues. CDR3 residues: CASSTRTGLSYEQYF. The CDR3 DNA is TGTGCCAGTAGTACACGTACGGGTTTAAGCTACGAGCAGTACTTC. Filled out from reference TRBV19 and TRBJ2-7, the complete variable domain reads DGGITQSPKYLFRKEGQNVTLSCEQNLNHDAMYWYRQDPGQGLRLIYYSQIVNDFQKGDIAEGYSVSREKKESFPLTVTSAQKNPTAFYLCASSTRTGLSYEQYFGPGTRLTVT.

The CDR3 loop reads CASSYSDSTYEQYF. The CDR3 bases are TGTGCCAGCAGTTACTCGGACAGCACCTACGAGCAGTACTTC. This chain links TRBV6-6 with TRBJ2-7; D may be TRBD1 (6 bases). This CDR3 spans 14 amino acids. CDR1 and CDR2 from the germline V gene are MNHNY and SVGAGI (reference sequence). V dropped 0 bases and J dropped 2 bases, with 8 bases sitting between them.